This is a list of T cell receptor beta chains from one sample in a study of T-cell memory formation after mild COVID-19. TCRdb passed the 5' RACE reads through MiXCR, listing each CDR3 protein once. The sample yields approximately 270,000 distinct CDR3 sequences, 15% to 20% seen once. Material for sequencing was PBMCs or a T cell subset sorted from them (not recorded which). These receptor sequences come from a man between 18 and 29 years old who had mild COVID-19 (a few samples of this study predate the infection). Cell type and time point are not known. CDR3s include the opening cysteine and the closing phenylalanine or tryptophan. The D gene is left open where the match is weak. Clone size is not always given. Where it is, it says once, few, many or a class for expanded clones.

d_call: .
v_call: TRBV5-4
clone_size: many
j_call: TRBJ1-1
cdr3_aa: CASSSQGSVTEAFF
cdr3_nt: TGTGCCAGCAGCTCCCAGGGGTCGGTCACTGAAGCTTTCTTT

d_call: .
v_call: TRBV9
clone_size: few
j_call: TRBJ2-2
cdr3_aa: CASSFLITGELFF
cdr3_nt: TGTGCCAGCAGCTTCTTGATCACCGGGGAGCTGTTTTTT

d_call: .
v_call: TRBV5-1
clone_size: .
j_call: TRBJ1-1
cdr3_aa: CASSLSRGLANTEAFF
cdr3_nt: TGCGCCAGCAGCTTGAGCAGGGGACTTGCGAACACTGAAGCTTTCTTT

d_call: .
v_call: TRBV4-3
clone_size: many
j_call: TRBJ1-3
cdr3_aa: CASSQGRAGNTIYF
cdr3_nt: TGCGCCAGCAGCCAAGGCAGGGCTGGAAACACCATATATTTT

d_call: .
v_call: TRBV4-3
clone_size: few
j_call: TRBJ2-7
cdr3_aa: CASSQDRTYEQYF
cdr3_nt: TGCGCCAGCAGCCAAGACAGGACCTACGAGCAGTACTTC

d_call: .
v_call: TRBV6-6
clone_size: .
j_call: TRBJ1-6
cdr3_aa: CASSMSRQDNSPLHF
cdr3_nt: TGTGCCAGCAGTATGTCACGTCAAGATAATTCACCCCTCCACTTT

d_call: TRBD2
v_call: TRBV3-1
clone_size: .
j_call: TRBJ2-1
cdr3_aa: CASSPRGLAGGVGQFF
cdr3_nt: TGTGCCAGCAGCCCTAGAGGACTAGCGGGGGGCGTAGGGCAGTTCTTC

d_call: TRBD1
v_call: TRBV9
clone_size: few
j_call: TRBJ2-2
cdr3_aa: CASRQGLGTGELFF
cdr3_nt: TGTGCCAGCAGACAGGGGCTGGGAACCGGGGAGCTGTTTTTT

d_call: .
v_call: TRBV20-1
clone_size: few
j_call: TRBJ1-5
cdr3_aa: CSAGTPAAQHF
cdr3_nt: TGCAGTGCAGGGACTCCCGCAGCCCAGCATTTT

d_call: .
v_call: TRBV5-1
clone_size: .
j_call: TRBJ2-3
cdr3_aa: CASFSSPSTDTQYF
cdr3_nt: TGCGCCAGCTTCTCGTCCCCTTCCACAGATACGCAGTATTTT

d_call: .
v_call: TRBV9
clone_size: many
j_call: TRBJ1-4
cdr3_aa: CASSFGRGGEKLFF
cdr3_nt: TGTGCCAGCAGCTTTGGACGGGGTGGAGAAAAACTGTTTTTT

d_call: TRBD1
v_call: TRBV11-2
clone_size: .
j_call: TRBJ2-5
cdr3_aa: CASSEQGAEETQYF
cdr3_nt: TGTGCCAGCAGTGAACAGGGGGCTGAGGAGACCCAGTACTTC

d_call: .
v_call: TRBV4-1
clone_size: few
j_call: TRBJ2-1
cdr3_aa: CASSQGGWGDSNEQFF
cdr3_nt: TGCGCCAGCAGCCAAGGAGGGTGGGGGGATTCAAATGAGCAGTTCTTC

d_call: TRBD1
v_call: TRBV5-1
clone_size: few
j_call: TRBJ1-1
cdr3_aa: CASVYDQGAEAFF
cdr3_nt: TGCGCCAGCGTATACGACCAGGGGGCGGAAGCTTTCTTT

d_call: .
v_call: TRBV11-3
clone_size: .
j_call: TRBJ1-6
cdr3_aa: CASTQPSSYNSPLHF
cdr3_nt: TGTGCCAGCACCCAGCCAAGCTCCTATAATTCACCCCTCCACTTT

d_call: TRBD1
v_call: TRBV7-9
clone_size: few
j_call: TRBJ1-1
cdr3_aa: CASSLVGGQGLNTEAFF
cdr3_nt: TGTGCCAGCAGCTTAGTAGGGGGACAGGGGCTTAACACTGAAGCTTTCTTT

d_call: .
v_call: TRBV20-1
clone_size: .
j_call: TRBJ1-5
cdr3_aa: CSASPQGRNQPQHF
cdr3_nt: TGCAGTGCTAGTCCACAGGGTCGCAATCAGCCCCAGCATTTT

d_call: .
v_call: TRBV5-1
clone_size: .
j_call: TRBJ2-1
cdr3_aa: CASSFSTRGIAGYSYNEQFF
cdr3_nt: TGCGCCAGCAGCTTTTCTACGAGGGGGATAGCGGGTTACTCCTACAATGAGCAGTTCTTC

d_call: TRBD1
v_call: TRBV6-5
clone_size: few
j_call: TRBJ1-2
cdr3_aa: CASSDPGQAFYGYTF
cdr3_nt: TGTGCCAGCAGCGATCCGGGACAGGCCTTTTATGGCTACACCTTC

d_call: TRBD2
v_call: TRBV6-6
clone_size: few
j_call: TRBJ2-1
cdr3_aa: CASSYGGVKANEQFF
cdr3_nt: TGTGCCAGCAGTTACGGGGGGGTGAAAGCCAATGAGCAGTTCTTC

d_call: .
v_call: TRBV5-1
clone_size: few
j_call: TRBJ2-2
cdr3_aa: CASTDAPGELFF
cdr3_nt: TGCGCCAGCACGGATGCTCCTGGGGAGCTGTTTTTT

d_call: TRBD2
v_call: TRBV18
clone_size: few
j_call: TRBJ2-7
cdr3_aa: CASSLTSGGDEQYF
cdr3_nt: TGTGCCAGCTCCCTGACTAGCGGGGGCGACGAGCAGTACTTC

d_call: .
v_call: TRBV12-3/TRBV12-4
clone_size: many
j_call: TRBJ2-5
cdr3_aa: CASRPPRGAPTQETQYF
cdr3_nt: TGTGCCAGCAGACCCCCCCGCGGGGCTCCTACTCAAGAGACCCAGTACTTC

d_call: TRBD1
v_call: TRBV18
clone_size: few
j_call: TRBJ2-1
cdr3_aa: CASSMGQGRNEQFF
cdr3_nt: TGTGCCAGCTCAATGGGACAGGGTAGGAATGAGCAGTTCTTC

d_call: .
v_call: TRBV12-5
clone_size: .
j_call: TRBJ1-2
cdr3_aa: CASGPRGEVYGYTF
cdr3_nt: TGTGCTAGTGGTCCAAGGGGCGAAGTCTATGGCTACACCTTC

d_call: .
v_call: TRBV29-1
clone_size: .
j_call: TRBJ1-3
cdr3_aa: CSVGADSGNTIYF
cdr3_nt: TGCAGCGTTGGGGCCGACTCTGGAAACACCATATATTTT

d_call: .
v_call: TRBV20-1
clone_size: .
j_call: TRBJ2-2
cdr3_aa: CSASLTERSGELFF
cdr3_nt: TGCAGTGCTAGCCTGACCGAGCGTTCCGGGGAGCTGTTTTTT

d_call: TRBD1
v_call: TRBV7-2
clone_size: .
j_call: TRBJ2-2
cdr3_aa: CASSFGQGGTWSGELFF
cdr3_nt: TGTGCCAGCAGCTTTGGACAGGGGGGGACCTGGTCCGGGGAGCTGTTTTTT

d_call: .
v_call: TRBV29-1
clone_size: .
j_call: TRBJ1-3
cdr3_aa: CSVVGLSGNTIYF
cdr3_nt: TGCAGCGTTGTAGGACTGTCTGGAAACACCATATATTTT

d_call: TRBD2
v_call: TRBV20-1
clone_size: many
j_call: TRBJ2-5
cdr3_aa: CSALTSGETQYF
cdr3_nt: TGCAGTGCTTTGACTAGCGGAGAGACCCAGTACTTC

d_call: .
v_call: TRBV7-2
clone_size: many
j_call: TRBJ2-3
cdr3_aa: CASSLGPGADTQYF
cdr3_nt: TGTGCCAGCAGCTTAGGGCCGGGGGCAGATACGCAGTATTTT

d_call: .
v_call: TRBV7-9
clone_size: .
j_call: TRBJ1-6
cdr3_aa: CASSRQDYNSPLHF
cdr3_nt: TGTGCCAGCAGCCGACAGGATTATAATTCACCCCTCCACTTT

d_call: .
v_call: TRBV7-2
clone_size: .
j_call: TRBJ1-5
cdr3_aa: CASAPQPVDQPQHF
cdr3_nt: TGTGCCAGCGCCCCCCAACCCGTCGATCAGCCCCAGCATTTT

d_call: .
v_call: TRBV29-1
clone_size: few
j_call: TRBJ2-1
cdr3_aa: CSVEGDTTLEFF
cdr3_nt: TGCAGCGTTGAAGGGGACACAACTCTAGAGTTCTTC

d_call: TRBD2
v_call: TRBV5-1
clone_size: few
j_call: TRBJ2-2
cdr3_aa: CASSWTAGEYTGELFF
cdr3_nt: TGCGCCAGCAGCTGGACGGCGGGGGAATACACCGGGGAGCTGTTTTTT

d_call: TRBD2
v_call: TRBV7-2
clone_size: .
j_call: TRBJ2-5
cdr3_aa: CASRFRTSQETQYF
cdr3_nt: TGTGCCAGCAGATTTCGGACTAGCCAAGAGACCCAGTACTTC

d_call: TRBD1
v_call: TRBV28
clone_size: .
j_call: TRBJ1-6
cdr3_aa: CASSLGTGVNSPLHF
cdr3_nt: TGTGCCAGCAGTTTGGGGACAGGGGTTAATTCACCCCTCCACTTT

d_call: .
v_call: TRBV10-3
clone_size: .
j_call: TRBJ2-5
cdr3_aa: CATEVLLGETQYF
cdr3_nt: TGTGCCACCGAGGTCCTCCTGGGAGAGACCCAGTACTTC

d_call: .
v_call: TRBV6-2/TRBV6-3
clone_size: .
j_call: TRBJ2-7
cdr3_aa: CASSYDSGREQYF
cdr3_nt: TGTGCCAGCAGTTACGACTCAGGGCGCGAGCAGTACTTC

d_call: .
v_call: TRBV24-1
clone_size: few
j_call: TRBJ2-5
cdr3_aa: CATSDGQGRGETQYF
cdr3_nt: TGTGCCACCAGTGATGGTCAGGGGAGAGGGGAGACCCAGTACTTC

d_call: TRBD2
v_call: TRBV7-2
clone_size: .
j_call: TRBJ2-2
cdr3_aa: CASSRERSGGDTGELFF
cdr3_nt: TGTGCCAGCAGCCGAGAGCGCAGCGGGGGGGACACCGGGGAGCTGTTTTTT

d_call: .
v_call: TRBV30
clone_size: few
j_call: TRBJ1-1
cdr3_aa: CAWTGQAVLVAFF
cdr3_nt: TGTGCCTGGACGGGGCAGGCAGTTCTAGTAGCTTTCTTT

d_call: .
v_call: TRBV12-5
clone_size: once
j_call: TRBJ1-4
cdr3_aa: CASGAGGATTEKLFF
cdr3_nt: TGTGCTAGTGGTGCCGGGGGGGCGACTACAGAAAAACTGTTTTTT

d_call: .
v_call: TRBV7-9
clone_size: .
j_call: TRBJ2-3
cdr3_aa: CASSLGDGDTQYF
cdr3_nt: TGTGCCAGCAGCTTGGGGGACGGCGATACGCAGTATTTT

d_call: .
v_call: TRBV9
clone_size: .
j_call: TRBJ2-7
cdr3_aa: CASSVQQGTYEQYF
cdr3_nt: TGTGCCAGCAGCGTACAACAGGGTACCTACGAGCAGTACTTC

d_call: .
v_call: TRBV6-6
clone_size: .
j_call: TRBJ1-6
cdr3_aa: CASSYTHGGRGNSPLHF
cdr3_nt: TGTGCCAGCAGTTACACCCACGGGGGGCGAGGAAATTCACCCCTCCACTTT

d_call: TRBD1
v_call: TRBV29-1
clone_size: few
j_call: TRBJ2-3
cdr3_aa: CSDRGQMSTDTQYF
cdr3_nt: TGCAGCGACCGGGGACAGATGAGCACAGATACGCAGTATTTT

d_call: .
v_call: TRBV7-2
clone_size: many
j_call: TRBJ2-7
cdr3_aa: CASSLGAEQYF
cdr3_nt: TGTGCCAGCAGCTTAGGAGCCGAGCAGTACTTC

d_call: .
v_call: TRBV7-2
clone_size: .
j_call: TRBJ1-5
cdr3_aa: CASSYAAYQPQHF
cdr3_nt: TGTGCCAGCAGCTATGCGGCCTATCAGCCCCAGCATTTT

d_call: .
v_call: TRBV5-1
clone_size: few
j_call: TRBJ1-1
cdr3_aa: CASSLNVRNLNTEAFF
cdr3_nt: TGCGCCAGCAGCTTAAATGTCAGGAACTTGAACACTGAAGCTTTCTTT

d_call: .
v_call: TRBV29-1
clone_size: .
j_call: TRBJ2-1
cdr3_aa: CSVIDNEQFF
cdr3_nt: TGCAGCGTTATCGACAATGAGCAGTTCTTC

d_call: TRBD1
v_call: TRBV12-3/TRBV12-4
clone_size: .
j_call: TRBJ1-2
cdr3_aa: CASNYGTGSGYTF
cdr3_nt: TGTGCCAGCAACTACGGGACAGGGTCTGGCTACACCTTC